This TCR beta chain derives from a study of Ad26.COV2.S vaccination and SARS-CoV-2 variants. Overall study context: Donor was in the COV1001 Ad26.COV2.S trial arm. Ad26.COV2.S was injected intramuscularly once or twice, 56 days apart.

Produced via immunoSEQ multiplex PCR; TCRdb's table is partial and in-frame only. The profile covers under 550,000 clones, with more than 80% appearing a single time and approximately 12% taken by the ten largest. Treatment denoted: around 19 received Ad26.COV2.S at low or high dose, single or two shots; roughly five received placebo; per-sample allocation not given. The study sampled participants on day 63 after the first vaccine or placebo injection. Study-level results: After vaccination, substantial breadth of spike-specific CD8+ and CD4+ responses was reported. Those who received vaccine or placebo ended up with similar non-spike TCR breadth.

The CDR3 is 14 residues long. V trimming: 2 bases; J trimming: 0 bases; junction bases outside the gene matches: 2. Germline CDR1 reads SGDLS; CDR2 reads YYNGEE. A remark on this clone: No antigen is known for it.

The source of this sequence is a person aged 18-65 years who received the Ad26.COV2.S COVID-19 vaccine or a placebo. The chain recombines TRBV9 with TRBJ2-7; 7 bases agree with TRBD2. The source material was peripheral blood, sampled in a trial of Ad26.COV2.S vaccine versus placebo. CDR3 coding DNA: TGTGCCAGCAGCGTCCGGGACTACTCCTACGAGCAGTACTTC. Amino acids: CASSVRDYSYEQYF.